This TCR beta chain came from a study of cytomegalovirus exposure and HLA in healthy donors. About the study: Caucasian-associated ancestry cluster membership applied to about 77% of several hundred genotyped donors. Overall study results and limits: 16,951 TCR beta sequences were associated with HLA alleles at 0.05 false discovery rate in a later analysis. A prior analysis recorded that most TCR beta V segments were productive about 87% or about 30% of the time.

Primers included in the PCR were 60 Vbeta and 13 Jbeta primers. Produced via immunoSEQ multiplex PCR; TCRdb's table is partial and in-frame only. The data show about 170,000 clones, with almost 80% seen just once and 6.3% held by the top ten. This clone has only a few counts. Its antigen is unknown. This CDR3 has 20 residues. J lost 3 bases, V lost 0 bases, and 16 bases had no gene match. The germline V gene has CDR1 SGDLS and CDR2 YYNGEE. The source material was PBMCs. The rearrangement links TRBV9 to TRBJ2-7; TRBD1 aligns across 12 bases. The receptor's source is a man aged 35-49 years in good health and CMV-seropositive. The CDR3 region has the DNA TGTGCCAGCAGCGTAGTATCGGGACAGGGGGCTACGGCTAGCGGCTACGAGCAGTACTTC. As protein: CASSVVSGQGATASGYEQYF.